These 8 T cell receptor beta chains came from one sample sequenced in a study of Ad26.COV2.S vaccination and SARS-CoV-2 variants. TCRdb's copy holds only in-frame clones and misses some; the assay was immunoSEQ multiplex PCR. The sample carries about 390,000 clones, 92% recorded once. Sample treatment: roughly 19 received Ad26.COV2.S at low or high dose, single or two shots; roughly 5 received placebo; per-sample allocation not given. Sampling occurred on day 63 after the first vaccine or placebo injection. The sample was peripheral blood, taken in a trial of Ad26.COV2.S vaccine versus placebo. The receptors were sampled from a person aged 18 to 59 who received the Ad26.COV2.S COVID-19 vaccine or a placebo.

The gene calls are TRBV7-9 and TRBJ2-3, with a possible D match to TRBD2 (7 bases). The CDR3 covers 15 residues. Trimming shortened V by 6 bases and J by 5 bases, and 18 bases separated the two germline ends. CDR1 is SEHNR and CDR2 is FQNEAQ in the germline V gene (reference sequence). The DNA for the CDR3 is TGTGCCAGCAGTCCCTGGCGGGGGCCAAAAGATACGCAGTATTTT. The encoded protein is CASSPWRGPKDTQYF.

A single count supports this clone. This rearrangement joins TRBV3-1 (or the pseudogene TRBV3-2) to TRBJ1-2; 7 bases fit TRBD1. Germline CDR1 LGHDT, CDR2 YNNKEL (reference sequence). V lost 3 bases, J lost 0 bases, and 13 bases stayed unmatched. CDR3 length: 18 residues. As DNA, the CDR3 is TGTGCCAGCAGCCACCTTTCGGGGACAGCCTTTTCTAACTATGGCTACACCTTC. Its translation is CASSHLSGTAFSNYGYTF.

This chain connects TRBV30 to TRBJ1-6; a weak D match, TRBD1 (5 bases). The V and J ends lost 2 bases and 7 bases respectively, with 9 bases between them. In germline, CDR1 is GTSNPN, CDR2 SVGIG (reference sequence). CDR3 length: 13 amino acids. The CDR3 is CAWSTGLNSPLHF. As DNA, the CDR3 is TGTGCCTGGAGTACAGGATTGAATTCACCCCTCCACTTT.

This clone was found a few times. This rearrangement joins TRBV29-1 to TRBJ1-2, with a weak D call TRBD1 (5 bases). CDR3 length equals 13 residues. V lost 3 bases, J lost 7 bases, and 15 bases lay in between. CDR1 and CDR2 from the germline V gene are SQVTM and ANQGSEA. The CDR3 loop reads CSVDQGGRSGYTF. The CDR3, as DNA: TGCAGCGTTGACCAGGGCGGGAGATCTGGCTACACCTTC.

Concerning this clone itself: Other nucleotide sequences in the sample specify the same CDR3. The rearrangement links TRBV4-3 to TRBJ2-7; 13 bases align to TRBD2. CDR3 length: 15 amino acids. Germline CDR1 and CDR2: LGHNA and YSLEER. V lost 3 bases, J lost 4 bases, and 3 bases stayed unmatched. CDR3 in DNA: TGCGCCAGCAGCCAGGGGACTAGCGGGGCTTACGAGCAGTACTTC. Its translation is CASSQGTSGAYEQYF.

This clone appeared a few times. The CDR3 region is CASRGQGVTNEKLFF. DNA of the CDR3: TGTGCCAGCAGAGGACAGGGCGTGACTAATGAAAAACTGTTTTTT. The chain recombines TRBV2 with TRBJ1-4, with 8 bases identical to TRBD1. Germline CDR1 is SNHLY and CDR2 is FYNNEI. The CDR3 loop spans 15 amino acids. Trimming removed 6 bases from V and 2 bases from J; junction bases left unmatched: 5.

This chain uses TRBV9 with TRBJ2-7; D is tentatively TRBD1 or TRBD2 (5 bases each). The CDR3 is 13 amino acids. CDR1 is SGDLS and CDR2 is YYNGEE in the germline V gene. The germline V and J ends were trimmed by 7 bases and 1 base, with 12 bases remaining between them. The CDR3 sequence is CASSWGSSYEQYF. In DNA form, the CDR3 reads TGTGCCAGCTCATGGGGGTCTTCCTACGAGCAGTACTTC. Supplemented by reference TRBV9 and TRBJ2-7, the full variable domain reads DSGVTQTPKHLITATGQRVTLRCSPRSGDLSVYWYQQSLDQGLQFLIQYYNGEERAKGNILERFSAQQFPDLHSELNLSSLELGDSALYFCASSWGSSYEQYFGPGTRLTVT.

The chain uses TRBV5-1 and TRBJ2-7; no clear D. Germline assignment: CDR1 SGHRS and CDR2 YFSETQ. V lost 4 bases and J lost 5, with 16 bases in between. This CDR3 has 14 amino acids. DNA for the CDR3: TGCGCCAGCAGCCCCGATCCAAAAAGCCACGAGCAGTACTTC. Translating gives CASSPDPKSHEQYF. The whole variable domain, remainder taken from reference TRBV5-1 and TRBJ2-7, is KAGVTQTPRYLIKTRGQQVTLSCSPISGHRSVSWYQQTPGQGLQFLFEYFSETQRNKGNFPGRFSGRQFSNSRSEMNVSTLELGDSALYLCASSPDPKSHEQYFGPGTRLTVT.